The clone carrying this T cell receptor (beta chain) was recorded only once. This sample stems from a study of blood T cell repertoires in COVID-19. Across the study: The United States, Italy and Spain provided the acute and convalescent COVID-19 samples.

Clones were read by immunoSEQ multiplex PCR, and TCRdb kept only the in-frame ones, dropping some. The sample carries nearly 400,000 clones, 89% recorded once. V lost 3 bases to trimming and J lost 5 bases; unmatched junction nucleotides: 9. CDR1 is KGHSH, CDR2 LQKENI, per germline. This CDR3 is built from 16 residues. The study drew participants aged about 18 to 95 years from some 24 US areas. Cohort placement rested on clinical history that participants reported themselves. Donors in Cohort 3 who had recovered were those with two negative PCRs, healthcare professional clearance, or resolution of their symptoms.

Source material: PBMCs or T cells enriched from blood (not recorded which). This receptor was taken from a woman aged 25 to 39 who had recovered from COVID-19. The chain has TRBV18 and TRBJ1-1; 10 positions match TRBD1. Here the CDR3 DNA reads TGTGCCAGCTCACCGAGACAGGGGGCGGGCGGGACTGAAGCTTTCTTT. Protein product: CASSPRQGAGGTEAFF.